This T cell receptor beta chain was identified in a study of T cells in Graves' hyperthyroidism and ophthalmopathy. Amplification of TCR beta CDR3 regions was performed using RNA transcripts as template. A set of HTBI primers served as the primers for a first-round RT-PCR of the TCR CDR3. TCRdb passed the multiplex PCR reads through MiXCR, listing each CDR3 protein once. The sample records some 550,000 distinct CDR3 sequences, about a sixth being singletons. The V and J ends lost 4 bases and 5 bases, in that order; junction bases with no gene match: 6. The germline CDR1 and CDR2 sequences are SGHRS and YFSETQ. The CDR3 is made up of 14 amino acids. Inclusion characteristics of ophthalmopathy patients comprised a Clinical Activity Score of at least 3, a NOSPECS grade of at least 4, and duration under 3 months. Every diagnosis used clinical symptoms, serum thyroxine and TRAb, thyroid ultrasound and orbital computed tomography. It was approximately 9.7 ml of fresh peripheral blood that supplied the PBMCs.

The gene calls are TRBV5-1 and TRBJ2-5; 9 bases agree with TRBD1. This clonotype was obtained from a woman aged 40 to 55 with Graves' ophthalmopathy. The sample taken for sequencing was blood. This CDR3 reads CASSARTGVETQYF. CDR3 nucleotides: TGCGCCAGCAGCGCCCGGACAGGGGTGGAGACCCAGTACTTC.